The next 25 T cell receptor beta chains were all read from a single sample in a study of blood T cell repertoires in COVID-19 (dated by TCRdb to 2020 to 2021). Libraries came from the immunoSEQ multiplex PCR assay. Entries here come from immuneACCESS through TCRdb and include only in-frame sequences with V and J called. Some clones fail to appear in such tables; in the studies checked, an unresolved V gene covers under half of the shortfall, and the cause of the remainder is unknown. Across this sample there are roughly 300,000 clones, with 91% seen only once. Clones ranked in the top ten supply about 2.2% of the sample. The sample comprised peripheral blood. All receptors derive from a woman aged 25 to 39 with COVID-19, enrolled during active disease.

The chain is built from TRBV5-6 and TRBJ1-4; the match to TRBD1 covers 7 bases. The CDR3 contains 16 residues. The germline V gene has CDR1 SGHDT and CDR2 YYEEEE. V lost 2 bases to trimming and J lost 4 bases; unmatched junction nucleotides: 8. This CDR3 reads CASSFYQGGGNEKLFF. In DNA form, the CDR3 reads TGTGCCAGCAGCTTCTACCAGGGGGGCGGTAATGAAAAACTGTTTTTT.

This rearrangement joins TRBV6-5 to TRBJ1-1; no clear D gene. Trimming cost V 4 bases and J 1 base, with 10 bases left between them. The CDR3 consists of 14 residues. In germline, CDR1 is MNHEY, CDR2 SVGAGI. CDR3 amino acids: CASSSPLGNTEAFF. The CDR3 DNA is TGTGCCAGCAGTTCCCCCCTAGGGAACACTGAAGCTTTCTTT.

V gene TRBV19 combines with J gene TRBJ2-2; D might be TRBD2 (6 bases). The V gene lost 6 bases and the J gene lost 1 base, with 18 bases spanning the gap. The CDR3 is made up of 17 amino acids. CDR1 is LNHDA and CDR2 is SQIVND in the germline V gene (reference sequence). The CDR3 sequence is CASRDSRDWKNTGELFF. The CDR3, as DNA: TGTGCCAGTAGGGACTCCCGGGACTGGAAGAACACCGGGGAGCTGTTTTTT.

The chain joins TRBV28 to TRBJ2-2, with TRBD1 matching over 9 bases. CDR1 and CDR2 from the germline V gene are MDHEN and SYDVKM. The CDR3 totals 15 residues. Losses at the gene ends were 2 bases for V and 10 bases for J; bases not matched to a gene: 8. CDR3 sequence reads: CASSLRDRVDAELFF. CDR3 DNA sequence: TGTGCCAGCAGTTTACGGGACAGGGTCGATGCGGAGCTGTTTTTT.

The chain combines TRBV28 with TRBJ2-1; TRBD2 matches at 13 bases. The CDR3 covers 14 residues. The germline CDR1 and CDR2 sequences are MDHEN and SYDVKM. The J segment lost 7 bases and the V segment lost 6 bases, leaving 3 bases of the junction unmatched. The CDR3 DNA follows: TGTGCCAGCAGCCGGACTAGCGGGAGAAATGAGCAGTTCTTC. Translation: CASSRTSGRNEQFF.

The chain joins TRBV9 to TRBJ2-1; D is perhaps TRBD2 (6 bases). Germline V lookup: CDR1 SGDLS, CDR2 YYNGEE. This CDR3 is 15 amino acids long. V was shortened by 3 bases and J by 1 base, with 11 bases between the two germline ends. This CDR3 reads CASSGREKSYNEQFF. DNA of the CDR3: TGTGCCAGCAGCGGCCGGGAGAAGTCCTACAATGAGCAGTTCTTC.

The gene calls are TRBV30 and TRBJ1-5, with D maybe TRBD1 (5 bases). V was pared by 0 bases and J by 4 bases, with 13 bases between. The CDR3 is made up of 15 amino acids. Germline CDR1 and CDR2: GTSNPN and SVGIG (reference sequence). For the CDR3, the DNA is TGTGCCTGGAGTGTACAAGGGGATGGAAATCAGCCCCAGCATTTT. Translated: CAWSVQGDGNQPQHF.

Worth noting for this clone: The same CDR3 is also encoded by other DNA sequences in this sample. The V and J genes are TRBV7-9 and TRBJ1-1, with 8 bases lining up with TRBD1. Germline CDR1 and CDR2: SEHNR and FQNEAQ (reference sequence). Trimming removed 5 bases from V and 0 bases from J; junction bases left unmatched: 5. CDR3 length: 15 residues. In DNA, the CDR3 is TGTGCCAGCAGCAGCAGACAGGGGATGAACACTGAAGCTTTCTTT. Translating gives CASSSRQGMNTEAFF.

The rearrangement joins TRBV24-1 to TRBJ2-1; 8 bases agree with TRBD2. Trimming removed 5 bases from V and 2 bases from J; junction bases left unmatched: 16. Germline assignment: CDR1 KGHDR and CDR2 SFDVKD. The CDR3 extends over 19 amino acids. CDR3 DNA: TGTGCCACCAGTGGACAACTAGCGGTGGACGTCGGCACCTACAATGAGCAGTTCTTC. It yields the protein CATSGQLAVDVGTYNEQFF.

This chain joins TRBV27 and TRBJ1-1; D perhaps matches TRBD1 (5 bases). This CDR3 is 16 amino acids long. V lost 0 bases and J 2 bases, leaving 13 bases between the germline ends. Germline V gene data show CDR1 as MNHEY and CDR2 as SMNVEV (reference sequence). In DNA form, the CDR3 reads TGTGCCAGCAGTTTATCGGTGGGACTAGGCAACACTGAAGCTTTCTTT. This gives the protein CASSLSVGLGNTEAFF.

This clone has only one observation. V and J are TRBV6-5 and TRBJ1-2, with D possibly being TRBD1 (6 bases). Germline V lookup: CDR1 MNHEY, CDR2 SVGAGI. Trimming left V 0 bases short and J 7 bases short, with 18 bases between. The CDR3 runs to 16 residues. The CDR3 loop reads CASSYSSTGGRGGYTF. The CDR3 DNA reads TGTGCCAGCAGTTACTCGTCGACAGGCGGACGGGGTGGCTACACCTTC.

This chain connects TRBV9 to TRBJ1-2; D not certain. V dropped 7 bases and J dropped 1 base, with 14 bases sitting between them. The CDR3 sequence is 14 residues long. Germline loops: CDR1 SGDLS, CDR2 YYNGEE. CDR3 DNA sequence: TGTGCCAGCTTACTCCCGGGAAGTAACTATGGCTACACCTTC. Protein sequence: CASLLPGSNYGYTF.

The V call is TRBV11-3, the J call TRBJ2-2, with D possibly being TRBD1 (5 bases). The germline V and J ends were trimmed by 0 bases and 7 bases, with 9 bases remaining between them. CDR1 is SGHNT, CDR2 YENEEA, per germline. This CDR3 region has 14 residues. Here the CDR3 reads CASSLDSRDGELFF. The CDR3 coding sequence is TGTGCCAGCAGCTTAGATAGCAGGGACGGGGAGCTGTTTTTT.

This chain joins TRBV6-5 and TRBJ1-6; no reliable D call. With 2 bases removed from V and 5 bases from J, the gap between germline ends came to 10 bases. The CDR3 is 15 residues long. The germline CDR1 and CDR2 sequences are MNHEY and SVGAGI. The CDR3 nucleotides read TGTGCCAGCAGTTACGACAAGCAGAATAATTCACCCCTCCACTTT. Amino acids: CASSYDKQNNSPLHF.

This chain uses TRBV11-2 with TRBJ2-7; D possibly corresponds to TRBD1 (5 bases). The CDR3 runs 13 residues. Germline CDR1 SGHAT, CDR2 FQNNGV. V lost 5 bases to trimming and J lost 6 bases, with 14 bases between them. Here the CDR3 DNA reads TGTGCCAGCAGCCCGTCGACAGTTGGCGAGCAGTACTTC. It yields the protein CASSPSTVGEQYF.

The CDR3, as DNA: TGTGCCTGGAGTGGATTAGGGACAGGGATCAATCAGCCCCAGCATTTT. Amino acids: CAWSGLGTGINQPQHF. The V and J genes are TRBV30 and TRBJ1-5; 9 bases are shared with TRBD1. Trimming took 1 base from V and 3 from J; bases not matched to a gene: 7. CDR3 size: 16 residues. Per germline, CDR1 GTSNPN and CDR2 SVGIG (reference sequence). Based on the CDR3 plus reference TRBV30 and TRBJ1-5, the full variable domain is SQTIHQWPATLVQPVGSPLSLECTVEGTSNPNLYWYRQAAGRGLQLLFYSVGIGQISSEVPQNLSASRPQDRQFILSSKKLLLSDSGFYLCAWSGLGTGINQPQHFGDGTRLSIL.

The rearrangement links TRBV11-3 to TRBJ2-1, with D maybe TRBD2 (6 bases). V dropped 5 bases and J dropped 0 bases, with 14 bases sitting between them. This CDR3 has 16 amino acids. In germline, CDR1 is SGHNT, CDR2 YENEEA. Here the CDR3 reads CASSHSGPSSYNEQFF. CDR3 bases: TGTGCCAGCAGCCATAGCGGACCTAGCTCCTACAATGAGCAGTTCTTC.

V is TRBV30 and J is TRBJ1-2, with TRBD1 matching over 7 bases. Germline lookup yields CDR1 GTSNPN and CDR2 SVGIG (reference sequence). Germline trimming cut 8 bases from V and 4 bases from J; bases unmatched to any gene: 16. The CDR3 sequence is 15 residues long. For the CDR3, the DNA is TGTGCCCCTAAGGGGTGGCAGGGGGTTCCCTATGGCTACACCTTC. Amino acid sequence: CAPKGWQGVPYGYTF. Drawing the rest from reference TRBV30 and TRBJ1-2, the complete variable domain is SQTIHQWPATLVQPVGSPLSLECTVEGTSNPNLYWYRQAAGRGLQLLFYSVGIGQISSEVPQNLSASRPQDRQFILSSKKLLLSDSGFYLCAPKGWQGVPYGYTFGSGTRLTVV.

The chain carries TRBV2 and TRBJ1-6; 9 bases agree with TRBD1. V was pared by 7 bases and J by 6 bases, with 10 bases of the junction left unmatched. The CDR3 is made up of 16 amino acids. The germline V gene has CDR1 SNHLY and CDR2 FYNNEI. The CDR3 is CASILGTGSFNSPLHF. CDR3 nucleotide sequence: TGTGCCAGCATTCTCGGGACAGGGTCTTTTAATTCACCCCTCCACTTT.

V gene TRBV6-5 combines with J gene TRBJ1-1, with 7 bases matching TRBD1. Per the germline V gene, CDR1 is MNHEY and CDR2 is SVGAGI. There are 13 residues in the CDR3. Unmatched junction bases numbered 5, after V lost 0 bases and J lost 10 bases. The CDR3 bases are TGTGCCAGCAGTTACTCGGAGGGGGCGCGAGCTTTCTTT. This encodes CASSYSEGARAFF.

This clone has a single count. This chain connects TRBV2 to TRBJ1-2; 11 bases are shared with TRBD1. The J segment lost 1 base and the V segment lost 8 bases, leaving 3 bases of the junction unmatched. The CDR3 has 14 amino acids. Germline CDR1 is SNHLY and CDR2 is FYNNEI. The CDR3 here is CASSGTGGNYGYTF. Written as DNA, the CDR3 is TGTGCCAGCTCCGGGACAGGGGGTAACTATGGCTACACCTTC.

The gene calls are TRBV10-2 and TRBJ1-1, with no clear D. CDR3 length: 10 amino acids. Germline CDR1 and CDR2: WSHSY and SAAADI. V was shortened by 9 bases and J by 5 bases, with 7 bases between the two germline ends. The CDR3 region has the DNA TGCGCCAGTAGAGGAACTGAAGCTTTCTTT. Its translation: CASRGTEAFF.

This chain's CDR3 is CASGGGSYTDTQYF. The CDR3 region has the DNA TGTGCCAGCGGGGGGGGGAGCTACACAGATACGCAGTATTTT. This chain connects TRBV2 to TRBJ2-3; 7 nucleotides line up with TRBD2. CDR1 and CDR2 (germline): SNHLY, FYNNEI. V trimming: 8 bases; J trimming: 2 bases; junction bases outside the gene matches: 7. This CDR3 is built from 14 residues.

The V call is TRBV27, the J call TRBJ1-4; D gene unclear. Trimming took 3 bases from V and 5 from J, leaving 7 bases between them. Germline values: CDR1 MNHEY, CDR2 SMNVEV (reference sequence). The CDR3 has 13 residues. Written as DNA, the CDR3 is TGTGCCAGCAGTTTTTCGCAGAATGAAAAACTGTTTTTT. As protein: CASSFSQNEKLFF.

The genes are TRBV18 and TRBJ1-3, with 7 bases fitting TRBD1. The CDR3 length is 18 residues. V lost 4 bases, J lost 0 bases, and 12 bases stayed unmatched. The germline gives CDR1 KGHSH, CDR2 LQKENI. CDR3 sequence reads: CASSLLTVRDSSGNTIYF. CDR3 in DNA: TGTGCCAGCTCACTCCTAACCGTCCGGGACAGCTCTGGAAACACCATATATTTT.